This is a list of T cell receptor beta chains from one sample in a study of technical replicates of blood from several donors. Profiling relied on immunoSEQ multiplex PCR, and the TCRdb table lists in-frame clones only, not all of them. The table has under 95,000 clones, 95% seen once. Sequencing was carried out using T cells isolated from PBMCs. The origin of the receptors is a human donor in good health. Both conserved end residues are part of each CDR3. Fields, in order: V gene, D gene, clone size, J gene, CDR3 protein, CDR3 DNA. D genes are given only for firm matches. Some rows mark clone size as missing; the rest say once, few, many or name a class of expanded clone.

TRBV5-1	TRBD1	-	TRBJ2-7	CASSFGTGLYEQYF	TGCGCCAGCAGCTTCGGGACAGGGCTCTACGAGCAGTACTTC
TRBV30	-	-	TRBJ1-3	CAWSKNRVGNTIYF	TGTGCCTGGAGTAAGAACAGGGTTGGAAACACCATATATTTT
TRBV7-6	TRBD1	-	TRBJ1-1	CASSLAPTGPNTEAFF	TGTGCCAGCAGCTTAGCGCCGACAGGGCCGAACACTGAAGCTTTCTTT
TRBV28	TRBD1	-	TRBJ2-7	CASSLGQGPYEQYF	TGTGCCAGCAGTTTAGGACAGGGACCCTACGAGCAGTACTTC
TRBV30	TRBD1	-	TRBJ1-1	CAWSSGQGITEAFF	TGTGCCTGGAGCTCGGGACAGGGGATCACTGAAGCTTTCTTT
TRBV7-6	-	-	TRBJ2-5	CASSLDESIGSGGDFKETQYF	TGTGCCAGCAGCTTAGATGAGAGTATAGGGTCTGGCGGGGATTTTAAAGAGACCCAGTACTTC
TRBV5-1	-	-	TRBJ2-5	CASSLQQVGETQYF	TGCGCCAGCAGCTTGCAACAGGTGGGGGAGACCCAGTACTTC
TRBV28	-	-	TRBJ1-5	CASSSPQGRNQPQHF	TGTGCCAGCAGCTCACCACAGGGACGGAATCAGCCCCAGCATTTT
TRBV19	-	-	TRBJ1-4	CASMGHATNEKLFF	TGTGCCAGTATGGGCCATGCAACTAATGAAAAACTGTTTTTT
TRBV27	-	-	TRBJ2-2	CASSLVLALNTGELFF	TGTGCCAGCAGTTTGGTACTAGCATTAAACACCGGGGAGCTGTTTTTT
TRBV19	-	-	TRBJ1-5	CASSIRLGVLSNQPQHF	TGTGCCAGTAGTATACGGTTAGGGGTACTTAGCAATCAGCCCCAGCATTTT
TRBV30	TRBD2	once	TRBJ2-7	CAWSGQTGGEQYF	TGTGCCTGGAGTGGCCAAACCGGGGGGGAGCAGTACTTC
TRBV11-3	TRBD1	-	TRBJ1-1	CASSSYRGILTAFF	TGTGCCAGCAGTTCGTACAGGGGGATCCTAACAGCTTTCTTT
TRBV5-1	-	-	TRBJ2-1	CASPTLITQTRKQFF	TGCGCCAGCCCCACTCTTATCACACAGACCAGGAAGCAGTTCTTC
TRBV19	-	-	TRBJ1-2	CASSSGGANYGYTF	TGTGCCAGTAGTAGCGGAGGAGCTAACTATGGCTACACCTTC
TRBV19	-	-	TRBJ1-5	CASTPEGHQPQHF	TGTGCCAGTACCCCGGAGGGGCATCAGCCCCAGCATTTT
TRBV6-1	-	-	TRBJ1-5	CASSENPGTSSNQPQHF	TGTGCCAGCAGTGAAAACCCCGGGACATCTAGCAATCAGCCCCAGCATTTT
TRBV14	TRBD2	-	TRBJ2-7	CASSRGTSGSEQYF	TGTGCCAGCAGCCGAGGAACTAGCGGGAGCGAGCAGTACTTC
TRBV27	TRBD2	-	TRBJ2-1	CASSRQVARERYNEQFF	TGTGCCAGCAGTCGCCAGGTCGCGCGGGAGAGGTACAATGAGCAGTTCTTC
TRBV28	-	-	TRBJ1-5	CASIAWGRVYQPQHF	TGTGCCAGCATCGCGTGGGGGAGGGTGTATCAGCCCCAGCATTTT
TRBV19	TRBD1	-	TRBJ1-2	CASSWGTGGNYGYTF	TGTGCCAGTAGTTGGGGGACAGGGGGCAACTATGGCTACACCTTC
TRBV4-1	TRBD2	-	TRBJ2-3	CASSQTFLAGGTDTQYF	TGCGCCAGCAGCCAAACCTTTCTAGCGGGGGGCACAGATACGCAGTATTTT
TRBV6-5	-	-	TRBJ1-2	CASSRTEPTYGYTF	TGTGCCAGCAGCCGGACAGAGCCTACCTATGGCTACACCTTC
TRBV10-1	TRBD1	few	TRBJ2-7	CASSEFTSGTGADEQYF	TGCGCCAGCAGTGAGTTCACCTCCGGGACAGGGGCTGACGAGCAGTACTTC
TRBV13	-	-	TRBJ1-1	CASSYSGVRGNTEAFF	TGTGCCAGCAGCTACAGCGGGGTGAGGGGTAACACTGAAGCTTTCTTT
TRBV5-5	-	once	TRBJ1-1	CASSLDQTEAFF	TGTGCCAGCAGCTTGGATCAGACTGAAGCTTTCTTT
TRBV19	-	-	TRBJ2-7	CASGPGSDPYEQYF	TGTGCCAGTGGTCCCGGGTCTGACCCCTACGAGCAGTACTTC
TRBV20-1	-	-	TRBJ2-7	CSAIDYEQYF	TGCAGTGCCATAGACTACGAGCAGTACTTC
TRBV19	-	-	TRBJ2-2	CASSMERRGTGELFF	TGTGCCAGTAGTATGGAAAGGAGGGGCACCGGGGAGCTGTTTTTT
TRBV29-1	-	-	TRBJ1-4	CSVEQRGVNWLFF	TGCAGCGTTGAACAACGGGGGGTTAATTGGCTGTTTTTT
TRBV28	TRBD1	-	TRBJ1-2	CASSPPFTGDYGYTF	TGTGCCAGCAGCCCACCCTTCACAGGGGACTATGGCTACACCTTC
TRBV5-1	-	-	TRBJ1-1	CASSLYQGDTEAFF	TGCGCCAGCAGCTTGTATCAAGGGGACACTGAAGCTTTCTTT
TRBV2	TRBD2	-	TRBJ2-7	CASSVGREVYEQYF	TGTGCCAGCAGTGTGGGTCGGGAGGTCTACGAGCAGTACTTC
TRBV7-3	TRBD1	-	TRBJ2-2	CASSEGTGGELFF	TGTGCCAGCAGCGAGGGGACAGGCGGGGAGCTGTTTTTT